This T cell receptor (beta chain) was captured in a study of regulatory T cells in long-lasting Graves disease. Per the germline V gene, CDR1 is SGHAT and CDR2 is FQNNGV. This CDR3 is built from 18 residues. J gave up 3 bases and V 0 bases, and 11 bases lay outside the gene matches. This clonotype was seen more than once but under ten times. iRepertoire HTBI primers and Arm-PCR of CDR3 regions built TCR beta libraries. Via MiXCR, TCRdb re-called the multiplex PCR reads, giving one row per CDR3 protein. The sample shows roughly 510,000 distinct CDR3 sequences, around 16% of them seen only once. The time point denotes: newly diagnosed GD, antithyroid drugs for less than 3 months. TCR sequences were obtained from RNA taken from PBMCs. These sequences were also reported in another study, on T cells in Graves' hyperthyroidism and ophthalmopathy. This second study says: The study excluded patients with uncontrolled infection, other autoimmune disease, pregnancy or lactation.

This TCR was sampled from a man aged 18 to 29 with Graves disease. J is TRBJ2-7 and V is TRBV11-2, with 10 bases matching TRBD2. This material consisted of peripheral blood mononuclear cells (PBMCs), taken at new diagnosis, from a patient treated with antithyroid drugs. In nucleotides, the CDR3 is TGTGCCAGCAGCTTAGATTTAGGGGTAGGACTAGCGGTCTACGAGCAGTACTTC. Translated: CASSLDLGVGLAVYEQYF.